This is a list of T cell receptor beta chains from one sample in a study of T cells expressing NK-cell markers. TCRdb reprocessed the 5' RACE reads and keeps a single row for each CDR3 protein, giving no DNA. The sample spans 300,000 to 450,000 distinct CDR3 sequences; the ten largest clones claim about 5.2%. Sequenced: blood T cells: a sorted CD56 or NKG2C T cell subset, CD4+ or CD8+ T cells, or bulk PBMC T cells (not recorded which). The receptor source for this set is a man aged 18-70 years in good health. Each CDR3 is given with its conserved first and last residue.

TRBV6-1	TRBJ1-1	14	CASSVRQVYTEAFF
TRBV19	TRBJ1-5	14	CASKSGGSNQPQHF
TRBV5-4	TRBJ2-7	15	CASSLFPGGHYEQYF
TRBV9	TRBJ2-1	17	CASSAPGLAGEHNEQFF
TRBV28	TRBJ2-3	16	CASSQRLLAGGDTQYF
TRBV3-1	TRBJ2-5	13	CASSSRSGETQYF
TRBV6-1	TRBJ2-1	15	CASRGTGVLRNEQFF
TRBV28	TRBJ2-5	14	CASTPRGAGETQYF
TRBV25-1	TRBJ1-4	12	CASIGAGGKLFF
TRBV5-1	TRBJ1-1	14	CASSLRARQAEAFF
TRBV11-2	TRBJ1-1	15	CASSLTDAPNTEAFF
TRBV18	TRBJ2-3	15	CASSPTSGGADTQYF
TRBV25-1	TRBJ2-2	17	CASSEYRGQVTAGELFF
TRBV11-2	TRBJ2-5	13	CASSSRRKETQYF
TRBV27	TRBJ1-2	13	CASSLLGKYPFAF
TRBV11-2	TRBJ1-1	17	CASSSRTLRTTNTEAFF
TRBV6-1	TRBJ2-5	15	CASSPNRGNQETQYF
TRBV20-1	TRBJ2-3	13	CSARRGLTDTQYF
TRBV4-2	TRBJ1-2	14	CASGPGGTALGYTF
TRBV7-9	TRBJ1-6	15	CASSLDSQFGSPLHF
TRBV5-1	TRBJ2-6	18	CASSLVRLAGVGANVLTF
TRBV7-2	TRBJ2-1	17	CASSFPGLAGGSSEQFF
TRBV6-1	TRBJ2-7	14	CASSPGRINYEQYF
TRBV4-1	TRBJ2-1	16	CASSQDSAGGGIEQFF
TRBV3-1	TRBJ1-1	14	CASKETGRYTEAFF
TRBV5-1	TRBJ2-5	17	CASSSLRDRGYQETQYF
TRBV3-1	TRBJ1-3	12	CASSQASNTIYF
TRBV27	TRBJ2-1	15	CASSLGLHTGDEQFF
TRBV11-1	TRBJ2-5	19	CASSLGFELTSGGQETQYF
TRBV27	TRBJ2-7	14	CASSPRDTYYEQYF
TRBV15	TRBJ1-4	15	CATSRAGTGSEKLFF